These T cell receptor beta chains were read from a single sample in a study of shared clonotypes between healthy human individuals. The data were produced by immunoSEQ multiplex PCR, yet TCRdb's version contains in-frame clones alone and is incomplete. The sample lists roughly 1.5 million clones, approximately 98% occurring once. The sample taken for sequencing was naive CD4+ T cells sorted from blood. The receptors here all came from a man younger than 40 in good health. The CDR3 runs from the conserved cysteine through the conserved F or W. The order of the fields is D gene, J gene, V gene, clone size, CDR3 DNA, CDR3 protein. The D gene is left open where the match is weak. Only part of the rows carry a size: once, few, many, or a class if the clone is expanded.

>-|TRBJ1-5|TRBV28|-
TGTGCCAGCAGTTCTTGGGGGCCCCAGCATTTT
CASSSWGPQHF
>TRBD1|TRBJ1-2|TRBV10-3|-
TGTGCCATCAGCGTGGACAGGAACTATGGCTACACCTTC
CAISVDRNYGYTF
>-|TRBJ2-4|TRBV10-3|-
TGTGCCATCAGTGAGGGTGGGTCGGGAAACATTCAGTACTTC
CAISEGGSGNIQYF
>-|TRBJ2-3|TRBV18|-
TGTGCCAGCTCACCGACCCTTGGCACTAGCACAGATACGCAGTATTTT
CASSPTLGTSTDTQYF
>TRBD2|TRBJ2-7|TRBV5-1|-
TGCGCCAGCAGTCCCCAACTAGCGGGAAACGACGAGCAGTACTTC
CASSPQLAGNDEQYF
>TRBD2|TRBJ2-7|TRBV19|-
TGTGCCAGTACCCCGACTAGCGGCTTCAGCTCCTACGAGCAGTACTTC
CASTPTSGFSSYEQYF
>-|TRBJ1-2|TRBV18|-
TGTGCCAGCTCACCAGTTTCCGACGGACGCAGGGGCTACACCTTC
CASSPVSDGRRGYTF
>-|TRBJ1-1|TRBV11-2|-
TGTGCCAGCAGCCTAGGGAGCTGGGCTGAAGCTTTCTTT
CASSLGSWAEAFF
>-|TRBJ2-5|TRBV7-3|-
TGTGCCAGCAGCTTCCAGGGTAGCGGAGAGACCCAGTACTTC
CASSFQGSGETQYF
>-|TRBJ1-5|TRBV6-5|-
TGTGCCAGCAGTTACGGACCTAATCAGCCCCAGCATTTT
CASSYGPNQPQHF
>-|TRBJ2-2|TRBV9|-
TGTGCCAGCAGCCCGACGGTCGGCGGGGAGCTGTTTTTT
CASSPTVGGELFF
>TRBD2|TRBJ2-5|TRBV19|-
TGTGCCAGTAGTGTTAGCGGGAGTGGGGAGACCCAGTACTTC
CASSVSGSGETQYF
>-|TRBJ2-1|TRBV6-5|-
TGTGCCAGCAGGGACGACAGTTACAATGAGCAGTTCTTC
CASRDDSYNEQFF
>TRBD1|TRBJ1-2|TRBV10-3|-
TGTGCCATCAGGACAGGGGAACATGGCTACACCTTC
CAIRTGEHGYTF
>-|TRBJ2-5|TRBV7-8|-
TGTGCCAGCAGCTGGGGTAGCCAAGAGACCCAGTACTTC
CASSWGSQETQYF
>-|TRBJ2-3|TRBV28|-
TGTGCCAGCAGTTTCCAGGGACTTTTGTGGGGGTTT
CASSFQGLLWGF
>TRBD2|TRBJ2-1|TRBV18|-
TGTGCCAGCTCAGTAACCGGGACTAGAAGGACCTACAATGAGCAGTTCTTC
CASSVTGTRRTYNEQFF
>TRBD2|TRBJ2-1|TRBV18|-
TGTGCCAGCTCACGGTCCGGGACTAGCGGTAGTGAGCAGTTCTTC
CASSRSGTSGSEQFF
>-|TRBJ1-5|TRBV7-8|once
TGTGCCAGCAGCTTAGCTAGGGGGGGCCATCAGCCCCAGCATTTT
CASSLARGGHQPQHF
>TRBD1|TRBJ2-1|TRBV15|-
TGTGCCACCAGCAGAGGAAACAGGGGAAATGAGCAGTTCTTC
CATSRGNRGNEQFF
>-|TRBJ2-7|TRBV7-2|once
TGTGCCAGCAGTCACGACATCACAGCCCTCTACGAGCAGTACTTC
CASSHDITALYEQYF
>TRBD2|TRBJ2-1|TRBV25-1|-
TGTGCCAGCCGTCCCCCGGGACTAGCGGTATACAATGAGCAGTTCTTC
CASRPPGLAVYNEQFF
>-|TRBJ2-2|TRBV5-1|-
TGCGCCAGCAGCTTGAAGGGCGGGTCGAACACCGGGGAGCTGTTTTTT
CASSLKGGSNTGELFF
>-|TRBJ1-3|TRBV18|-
TGTGCCAGCTCCCCGGGGTTCAATTCTGGAAACACCATATATTTT
CASSPGFNSGNTIYF
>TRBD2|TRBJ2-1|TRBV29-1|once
TGCAGCGTTGTGACTAGCGGGAGCTCCTACAATGAGCAGTTCTTC
CSVVTSGSSYNEQFF
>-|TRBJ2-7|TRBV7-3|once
TGTGCCAGCAGCTTATCACGATCCTACGAGCAGTACTTC
CASSLSRSYEQYF
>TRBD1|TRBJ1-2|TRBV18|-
TGTGCCAGCTCGCTAAAGACAGGGGACTATGGCTACACCTTC
CASSLKTGDYGYTF
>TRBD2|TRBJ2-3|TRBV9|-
TGTGCCAGCAGCGTAGGGAGCGGGAGGGCCTCAGATACGCAGTATTTT
CASSVGSGRASDTQYF
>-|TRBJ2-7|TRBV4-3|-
TGCGCCAGCAGCCAGTCCGTGGACTGGGAGGTCAACGAGCAGTACTTC
CASSQSVDWEVNEQYF
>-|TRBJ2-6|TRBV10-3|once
TGTGCCATCAGTGAGGGGGCAGCTGGGGCCAACGTCCTGACTTTC
CAISEGAAGANVLTF
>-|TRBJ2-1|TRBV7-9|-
TGTGCCAGCAGCACAGACCGGACATTCAATTCCTACAATGAGCAGTTCTTC
CASSTDRTFNSYNEQFF
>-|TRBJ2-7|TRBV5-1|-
TGCGCCAGCAGCCGGCCCTCGGACTACCTTTGGGAGCAGTACTTC
CASSRPSDYLWEQYF
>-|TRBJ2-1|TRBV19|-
TGTGCCAGTAGTATCCCTCCTCCCTACAATGAGCAGTTCTTC
CASSIPPPYNEQFF
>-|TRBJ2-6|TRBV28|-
TGTGCCAGCAGTTCCTCACGGACAGTTTACTCTGGGGCCAACGTCCTGACTTTC
CASSSSRTVYSGANVLTF
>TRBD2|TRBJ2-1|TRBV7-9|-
TGTGCCAGCAGCTTCTCCGGGACTAGCAGGAGCTCCTACAATGAGCAGTTCTTC
CASSFSGTSRSSYNEQFF
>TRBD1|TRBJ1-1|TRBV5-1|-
TGCGCCAGCAGACTCCTGACAGGGTCAAACACTGAAGCTTTCTTT
CASRLLTGSNTEAFF
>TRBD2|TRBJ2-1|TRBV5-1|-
TGCGCCAGCAGCTTGGCCCCAGCGGGGGTTGACAATGAGCAGTTCTTC
CASSLAPAGVDNEQFF
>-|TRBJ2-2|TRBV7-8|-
TGTGCCAGCAGCTTCCGACCGACCACCGGGGAGCTGTTTTTT
CASSFRPTTGELFF
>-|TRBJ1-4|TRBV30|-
TGTGCCTGGAGTGTTACAACTAATGAAAAACTGTTTTTT
CAWSVTTNEKLFF
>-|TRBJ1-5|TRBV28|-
TGTGCCAGCAGTTCCCATGCCCAGGGTTCAGGGCAGCCCCAGCATTTT
CASSSHAQGSGQPQHF
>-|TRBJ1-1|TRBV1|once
TGCACCAGCAGCCAAGATGAGGGTGTAGGTGAAGCTTTCTTT
CTSSQDEGVGEAFF
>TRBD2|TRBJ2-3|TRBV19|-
TGTGCCAGTAGTAGTAGCGGGGATACGCAGTATTTT
CASSSSGDTQYF
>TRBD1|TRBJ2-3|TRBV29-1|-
TGCAGCGCCAAGACAGGGGGCGGCACAGATACGCAGTATTTT
CSAKTGGGTDTQYF
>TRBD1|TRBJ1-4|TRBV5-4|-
TGTGCCAGCAGCCTCGGGACAGCCAATGAAAAACTGTTTTTT
CASSLGTANEKLFF
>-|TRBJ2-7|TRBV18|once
TGTGCCAGCTCACCACTCGTCGCGGGATCGCAGGCCGAGCAGTACTTC
CASSPLVAGSQAEQYF
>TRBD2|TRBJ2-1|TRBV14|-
TGTGCCAGCAGCCATTGGAGTAGTCGCGGGAGGACCTACAATGAGCAGTTCTTC
CASSHWSSRGRTYNEQFF
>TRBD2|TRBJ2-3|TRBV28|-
TGTGCCAGCAGTTTGGCGGGGCTAGCGGGAGGTCGGGAGCGAGATACGCAGTATTTT
CASSLAGLAGGRERDTQYF
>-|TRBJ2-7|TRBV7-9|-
TGTGCCAGCAGCTTAAGTCCACAGGGAGGCGAGCAGTACTTC
CASSLSPQGGEQYF
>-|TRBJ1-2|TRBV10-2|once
TGCGCCAGCACACTGGGGACAATGGCTGGCTACACCTTC
CASTLGTMAGYTF
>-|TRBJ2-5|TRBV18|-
TGTGCCAGCTCACCCCCCGGTGGCAGGGTTGAGGAGACCCAGTACTTC
CASSPPGGRVEETQYF
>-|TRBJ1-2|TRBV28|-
TGTGCCAGCAGATGGGGCCTAGTCGGTGGCTACACCTTC
CASRWGLVGGYTF
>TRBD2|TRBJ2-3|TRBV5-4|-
TGTGCCAGCAGCTTGGGGGGACTAGCGGGAGCTAACACAGATACGCAGTATTTT
CASSLGGLAGANTDTQYF
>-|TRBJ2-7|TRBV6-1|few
TGTGCCAGCAGTGAAGTGAGGTGGTACGAGCAGTACTTC
CASSEVRWYEQYF
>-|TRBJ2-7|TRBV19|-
TGTGCCAGTACCGAGGGCGGGACTTCAAATACCTACGAGCAGTACTTC
CASTEGGTSNTYEQYF
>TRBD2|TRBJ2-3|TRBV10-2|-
TGCGCCAGCAGCGAAGCGGGAGGGCCTGATACGCAGTATTTT
CASSEAGGPDTQYF
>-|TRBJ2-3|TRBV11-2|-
TGTGCCAGCAGCTTATTTACTAGCACAGATACGCAGTATTTT
CASSLFTSTDTQYF
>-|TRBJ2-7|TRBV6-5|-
TGTGCCAGCAGTTACGGCTTAGGCGGGTACGAGCAGTACTTC
CASSYGLGGYEQYF